This TCR beta chain was sequenced for a study of cytomegalovirus exposure and HLA in healthy donors. V was shortened by 0 bases and J by 3 bases, with 10 bases between the two germline ends. Germline V gives CDR1 SGHRS, CDR2 YFSETQ. The CDR3 is 14 residues long. PCR involved 60 Vbeta and 13 Jbeta primers. This table comes from immunoSEQ multiplex PCR, and its TCRdb copy is limited to in-frame clones, with some not included. The profile shows 150,000 to 200,000 clones, roughly 80% of them singletons. This clone was detected a few times. The sequence came from a woman aged 25 to 39 in good health and CMV-seropositive. What was sequenced was PBMCs. The chain links TRBV5-1 to TRBJ2-7; TRBD1 might be the D (5 bases). The DNA of the CDR3 is TGCGCCAGCAGCTTGGTGGGCAGGGTCTACGAGCAGTACTTC. As protein: CASSLVGRVYEQYF.